The T cell receptor (beta chain) under discussion was sequenced for a study of blood T cell repertoires in COVID-19. The CDR3 runs to 16 residues. CDR1 is SGHAT, CDR2 FQDESV, per germline (reference sequence). J was trimmed by 2 bases and V by 6 bases; bases with no gene match: 11. The repertoire was sequenced with immunoSEQ multiplex PCR; TCRdb's copy has only in-frame clones and lacks some. The profile covers fewer than 700,000 clones, with roughly 89% appearing a single time and around 7.8% taken by the ten largest. The chain links TRBV11-1 to TRBJ2-7; 9 bases align to TRBD2. The source is a woman aged 45 to 65 with COVID-19, enrolled during active disease. Material for sequencing was peripheral blood. In DNA form, the CDR3 reads TGTGCCAGCAGGGGAATTAGCGGGGGACCTCCCTACGAGCAGTACTTC. Residues: CASRGISGGPPYEQYF.